Listed below are T cell receptor beta chains from one sample, sequenced in a study of cytomegalovirus exposure and HLA in healthy donors. Assay: immunoSEQ multiplex PCR; the TCRdb copy retains only in-frame clones and omits some. The profile shows roughly 190,000 clones, about three quarters of them singletons. The sample taken for sequencing was PBMCs. The receptors here all came from a woman in her 40s in good health and CMV-seronegative. Both conserved end residues are part of each CDR3. Each record gives: clone size, V gene, J gene, D gene, CDR3 protein, CDR3 DNA. A D gene is named only where the DNA matches it firmly. Expanded clones get a size class; other rows say once, few or many, or leave the size out.

>NA|TRBV6-5|TRBJ1-1|NA
CASSSQTNEAFF
TGTGCCAGCAGTTCCCAGACTAATGAAGCTTTCTTT
>NA|TRBV25-1|TRBJ1-1|NA
CASSARGDRNTEAFF
TGTGCCAGCAGTGCACGGGGGGACCGGAACACTGAAGCTTTCTTT
>once|TRBV4-3|TRBJ2-5|NA
CASSQDSREGTQYF
TGCGCCAGCAGCCAAGACTCTAGAGAGGGGACCCAGTACTTC
>NA|TRBV4-3|TRBJ2-1|NA
CASSQARGEQFF
TGCGCCAGCAGCCAAGCCCGAGGTGAGCAGTTCTTC
>NA|TRBV5-4|TRBJ1-4|TRBD1
CASSSDRGREEKLFF
TGTGCCAGCAGCTCAGACAGGGGGCGAGAAGAAAAACTGTTTTTT
>NA|TRBV7-9|TRBJ1-1|TRBD1
CASSLTTGSTEAFF
TGTGCCAGCAGCTTAACGACAGGGAGCACTGAAGCTTTCTTT
>NA|TRBV9|TRBJ2-1|TRBD2
CASSRQPGTKGEQFF
TGTGCCAGCAGCCGCCAACCCGGGACTAAGGGTGAGCAGTTCTTC
>few|TRBV7-2|TRBJ1-2|NA
CASSATAAFGPYYGYTF
TGTGCCAGCAGCGCGACGGCGGCCTTTGGTCCTTACTATGGCTACACCTTC
>NA|TRBV19|TRBJ1-5|NA
CASRSELVGSNQPQHF
TGTGCCAGTAGGAGCGAGCTCGTCGGTAGCAATCAGCCCCAGCATTTT
>NA|TRBV6-5|TRBJ1-1|NA
CASSRGGRIGAEAFF
TGTGCCAGCAGTCGGGGGGGGCGGATAGGCGCTGAAGCTTTCTTT
>NA|TRBV29-1|TRBJ2-1|TRBD2
CGGRASGRNNEQFF
TGCGGTGGGAGGGCTAGCGGGAGAAACAATGAGCAGTTCTTC
>NA|TRBV6-1|TRBJ1-2|NA
CASSYSGTRAGYTF
TGTGCCAGCAGCTATTCCGGGACAAGGGCTGGCTACACCTTC
>NA|TRBV5-4|TRBJ1-4|NA
CASSLGLNEKLFF
TGTGCCAGCAGCTTGGGGCTTAATGAAAAACTGTTTTTT
>few|TRBV6-5|TRBJ2-3|NA
CASSQGARGGTQYF
TGTGCCAGCAGCCAGGGGGCGCGCGGGGGTACGCAGTATTTT
>NA|TRBV6-5|TRBJ1-3|NA
CATRPRKTSGNTIYF
TGTGCCACCCGACCGCGGAAAACCTCTGGAAACACCATATATTTT
>NA|TRBV7-9|TRBJ2-2|TRBD2
CASSLSAGGPAETGELFF
TGTGCCAGCAGCTTATCTGCGGGAGGGCCCGCAGAAACCGGGGAGCTGTTTTTT
>NA|TRBV7-9|TRBJ2-1|NA
CASSPPTGNEQFF
TGTGCCAGCAGCCCCCCGACAGGTAATGAGCAGTTCTTC
>NA|TRBV18|TRBJ1-5|TRBD1
CASSPQQGARNQPQHF
TGTGCCAGCTCACCACAACAGGGGGCTCGCAATCAGCCCCAGCATTTT
>NA|TRBV9|TRBJ2-2|NA
CASGAGRSNTGELFF
TGTGCCAGCGGGGCGGGACGGTCTAACACCGGGGAGCTGTTTTTT
>NA|TRBV7-9|TRBJ1-1|TRBD1
CASSLATAWQGAVDTEAFF
TGTGCCAGCAGCTTAGCCACAGCATGGCAGGGGGCGGTGGACACTGAAGCTTTCTTT
>NA|TRBV11-3|TRBJ1-1|NA
CASSPVPDPRDTEAFF
TGTGCCAGCAGCCCAGTCCCGGACCCGAGGGACACTGAAGCTTTCTTT
>NA|TRBV7-9|TRBJ2-3|NA
CSSSPLSSTDTQYF
TGTTCCAGCTCTCCCCTGAGCTCCACAGATACGCAGTATTTT
>NA|TRBV30|TRBJ1-5|TRBD1
CAWSGGQRRQPQHF
TGTGCCTGGAGCGGGGGACAGCGGCGTCAGCCCCAGCATTTT
>few|TRBV6-5|TRBJ1-1|NA
CASSSRTEAFF
TGTGCCAGCAGCTCGAGAACTGAAGCTTTCTTT